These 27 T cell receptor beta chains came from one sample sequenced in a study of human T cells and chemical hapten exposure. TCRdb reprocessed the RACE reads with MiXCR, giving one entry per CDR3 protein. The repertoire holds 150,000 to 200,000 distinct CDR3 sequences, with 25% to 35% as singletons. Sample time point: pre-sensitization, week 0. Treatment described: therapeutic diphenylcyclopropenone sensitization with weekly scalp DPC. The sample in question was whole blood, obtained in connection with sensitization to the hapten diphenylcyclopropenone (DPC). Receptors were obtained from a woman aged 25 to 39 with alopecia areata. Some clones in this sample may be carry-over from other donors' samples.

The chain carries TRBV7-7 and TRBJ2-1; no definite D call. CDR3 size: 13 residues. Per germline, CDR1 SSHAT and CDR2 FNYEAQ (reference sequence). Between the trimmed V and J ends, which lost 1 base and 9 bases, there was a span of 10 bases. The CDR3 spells CASSLDLVSEQFF. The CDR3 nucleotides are TGTGCCAGCAGCTTAGACCTAGTTAGTGAGCAGTTCTTC.

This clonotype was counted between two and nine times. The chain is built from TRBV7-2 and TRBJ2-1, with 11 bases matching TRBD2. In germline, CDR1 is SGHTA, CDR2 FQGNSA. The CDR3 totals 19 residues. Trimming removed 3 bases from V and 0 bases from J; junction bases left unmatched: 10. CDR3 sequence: CASSFVLAGGPISYNEQFF. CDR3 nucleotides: TGTGCCAGCAGCTTCGTCCTAGCGGGGGGCCCAATCTCCTACAATGAGCAGTTCTTC.

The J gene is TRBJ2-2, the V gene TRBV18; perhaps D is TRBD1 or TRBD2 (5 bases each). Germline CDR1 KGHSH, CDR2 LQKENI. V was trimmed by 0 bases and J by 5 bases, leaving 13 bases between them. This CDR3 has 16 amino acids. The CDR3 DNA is TGTGCCAGCTCACCACCGGGACCCTTAGAAACCGGGGAGCTGTTTTTT. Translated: CASSPPGPLETGELFF. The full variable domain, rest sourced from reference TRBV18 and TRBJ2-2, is NAGVMQNPRHLVRRRGQEARLRCSPMKGHSHVYWYRQLPEEGLKFMVYLQKENIIDESGMPKERFSAEFPKEGPSILRIQQVVRGDSAAYFCASSPPGPLETGELFFGEGSRLTVL.

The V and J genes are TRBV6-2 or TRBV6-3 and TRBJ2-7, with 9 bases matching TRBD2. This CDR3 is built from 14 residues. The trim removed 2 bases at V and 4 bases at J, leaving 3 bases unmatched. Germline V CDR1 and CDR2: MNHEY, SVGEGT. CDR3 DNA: TGTGCCAGCAGTTACCAAGGACTAGCGTACGAGCAGTACTTC. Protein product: CASSYQGLAYEQYF.

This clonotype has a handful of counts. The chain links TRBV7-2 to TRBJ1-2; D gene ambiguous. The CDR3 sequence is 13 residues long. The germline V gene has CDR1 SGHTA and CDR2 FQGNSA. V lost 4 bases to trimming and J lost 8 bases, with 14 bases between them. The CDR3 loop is CASSSVRLGGYTF. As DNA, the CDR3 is TGTGCCAGCAGCTCAGTCAGGCTCGGCGGCTACACCTTC.

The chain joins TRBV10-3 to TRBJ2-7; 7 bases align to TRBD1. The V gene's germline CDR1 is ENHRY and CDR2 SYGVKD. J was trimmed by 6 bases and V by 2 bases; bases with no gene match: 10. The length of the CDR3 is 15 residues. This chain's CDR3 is CAISERVTGTAEQYF. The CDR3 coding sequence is TGTGCCATCAGTGAGCGTGTGACAGGGACCGCCGAGCAGTACTTC.

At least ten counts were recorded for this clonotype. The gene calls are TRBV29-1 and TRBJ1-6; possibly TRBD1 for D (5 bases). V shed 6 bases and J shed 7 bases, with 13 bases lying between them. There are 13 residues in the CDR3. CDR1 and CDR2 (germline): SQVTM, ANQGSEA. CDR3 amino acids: CSVGWDLNSPLHF. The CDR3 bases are TGCAGCGTCGGCTGGGACCTCAATTCACCCCTCCACTTT.

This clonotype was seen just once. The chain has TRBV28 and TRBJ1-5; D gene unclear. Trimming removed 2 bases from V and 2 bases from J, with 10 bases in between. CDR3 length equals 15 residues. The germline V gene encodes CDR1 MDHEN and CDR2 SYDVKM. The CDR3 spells CASSLEGQGNQPQHF. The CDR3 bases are TGTGCCAGCAGTTTAGAGGGCCAGGGCAATCAGCCCCAGCATTTT.

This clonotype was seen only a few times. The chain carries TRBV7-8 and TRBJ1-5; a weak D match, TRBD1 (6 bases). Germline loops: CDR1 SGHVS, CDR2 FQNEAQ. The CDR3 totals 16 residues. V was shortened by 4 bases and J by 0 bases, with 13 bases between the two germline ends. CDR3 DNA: TGTGCCAGCAGCTCGAGGGACACTTTTAGCAATCAGCCCCAGCATTTT. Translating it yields CASSSRDTFSNQPQHF.

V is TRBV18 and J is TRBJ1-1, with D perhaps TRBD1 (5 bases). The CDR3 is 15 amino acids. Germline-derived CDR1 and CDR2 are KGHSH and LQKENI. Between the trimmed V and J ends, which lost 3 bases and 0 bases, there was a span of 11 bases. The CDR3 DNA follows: TGTGCCAGCTCACCTCGCGGGACGGTGAACACTGAAGCTTTCTTT. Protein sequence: CASSPRGTVNTEAFF.

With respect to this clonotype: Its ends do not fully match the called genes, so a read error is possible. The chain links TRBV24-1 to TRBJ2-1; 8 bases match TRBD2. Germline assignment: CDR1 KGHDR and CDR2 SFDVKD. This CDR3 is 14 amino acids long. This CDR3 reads CATRDGTSGDEQFF. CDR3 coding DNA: TGTGCCACCCGTGATGGGACTAGTGGGGATGAGCAGTTCTTC.

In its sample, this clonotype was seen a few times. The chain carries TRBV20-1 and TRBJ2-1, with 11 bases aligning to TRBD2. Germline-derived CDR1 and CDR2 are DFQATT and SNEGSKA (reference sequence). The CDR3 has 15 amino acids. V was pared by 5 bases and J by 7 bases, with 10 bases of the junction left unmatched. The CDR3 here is CSAPQLAGGKNEQFF. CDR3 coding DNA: TGCAGTGCTCCCCAATTAGCGGGAGGGAAAAATGAGCAGTTCTTC.

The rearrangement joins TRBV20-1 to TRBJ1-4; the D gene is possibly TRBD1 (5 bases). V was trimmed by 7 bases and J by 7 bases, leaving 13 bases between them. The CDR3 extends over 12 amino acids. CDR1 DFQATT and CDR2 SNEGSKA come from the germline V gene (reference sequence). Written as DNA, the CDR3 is TGCAGTGGCTCTGGGGGGACTGAAAAACTGTTTTTT. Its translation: CSGSGGTEKLFF.

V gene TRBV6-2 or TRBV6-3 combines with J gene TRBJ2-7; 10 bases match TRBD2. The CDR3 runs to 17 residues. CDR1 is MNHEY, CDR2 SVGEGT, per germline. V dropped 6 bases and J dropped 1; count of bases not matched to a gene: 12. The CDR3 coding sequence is TGTGCCAGCAGCTTGACAGCGGGAGGGCGTACATCCTACGAGCAGTACTTC. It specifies CASSLTAGGRTSYEQYF.

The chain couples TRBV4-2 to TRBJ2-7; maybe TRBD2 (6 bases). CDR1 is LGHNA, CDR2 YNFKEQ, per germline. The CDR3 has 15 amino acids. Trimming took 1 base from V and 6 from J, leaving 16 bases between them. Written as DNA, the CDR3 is TGTGCCAGCAGCCAAGGAAACGGGAGTTTAGGCGAGCAGTACTTC. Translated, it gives CASSQGNGSLGEQYF.

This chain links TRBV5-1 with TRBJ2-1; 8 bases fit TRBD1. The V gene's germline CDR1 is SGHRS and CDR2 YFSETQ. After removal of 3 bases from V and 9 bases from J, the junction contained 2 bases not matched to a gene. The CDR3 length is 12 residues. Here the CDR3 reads CASSSGGVEQFF. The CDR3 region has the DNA TGCGCCAGCAGCTCAGGGGGCGTTGAGCAGTTCTTC.

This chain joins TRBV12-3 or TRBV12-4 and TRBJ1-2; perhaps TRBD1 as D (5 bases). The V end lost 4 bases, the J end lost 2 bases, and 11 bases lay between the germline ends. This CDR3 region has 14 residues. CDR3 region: CASSWGVGNYGYTF. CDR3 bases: TGTGCCAGCAGTTGGGGGGTGGGAAACTATGGCTACACCTTC.

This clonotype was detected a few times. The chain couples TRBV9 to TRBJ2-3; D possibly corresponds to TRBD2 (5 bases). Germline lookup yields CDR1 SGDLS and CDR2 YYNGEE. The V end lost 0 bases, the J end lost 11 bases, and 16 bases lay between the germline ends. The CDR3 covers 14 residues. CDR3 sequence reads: CASSVEAEAYGQYF. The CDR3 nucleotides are TGTGCCAGCAGCGTAGAAGCGGAAGCTTACGGGCAGTATTTT.

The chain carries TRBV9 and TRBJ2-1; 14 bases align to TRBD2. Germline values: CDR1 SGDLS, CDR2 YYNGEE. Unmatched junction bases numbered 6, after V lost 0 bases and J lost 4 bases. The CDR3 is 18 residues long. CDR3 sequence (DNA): TGTGCCAGCAGCGTAGCTGCGGGACTAGCGGGGGTGTACAATGAGCAGTTCTTC. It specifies CASSVAAGLAGVYNEQFF.

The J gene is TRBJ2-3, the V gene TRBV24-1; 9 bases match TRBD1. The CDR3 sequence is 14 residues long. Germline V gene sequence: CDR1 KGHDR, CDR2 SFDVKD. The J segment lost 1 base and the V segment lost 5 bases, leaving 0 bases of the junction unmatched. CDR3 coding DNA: TGTGCCACCAGTGGGGACAGGGGCACAGATACGCAGTATTTT. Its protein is CATSGDRGTDTQYF.

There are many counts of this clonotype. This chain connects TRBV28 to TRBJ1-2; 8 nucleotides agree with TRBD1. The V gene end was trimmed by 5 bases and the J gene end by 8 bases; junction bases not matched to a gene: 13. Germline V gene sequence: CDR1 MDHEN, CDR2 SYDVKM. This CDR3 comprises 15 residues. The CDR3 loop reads CASSRGTGRQRGYTF. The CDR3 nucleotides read TGTGCCAGCAGTCGGGGGACAGGCAGGCAAAGGGGCTACACCTTC.

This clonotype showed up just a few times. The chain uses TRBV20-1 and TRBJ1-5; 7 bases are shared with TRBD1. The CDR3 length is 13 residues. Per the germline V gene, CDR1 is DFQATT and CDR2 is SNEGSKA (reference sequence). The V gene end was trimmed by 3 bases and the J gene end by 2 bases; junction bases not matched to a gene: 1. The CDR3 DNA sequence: TGCAGTGCTAGCGGGACAGGCAATCAGCCCCAGCATTTT. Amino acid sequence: CSASGTGNQPQHF.

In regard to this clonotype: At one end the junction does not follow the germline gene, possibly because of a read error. This CDR3 is CANSWGAQETQYF. The CDR3 region has the DNA TGTGCCAACAGTTGGGGTGCCCAAGAGACCCAGTACTTC. The gene calls are TRBV10-3 and TRBJ2-5, with D unclear. The CDR3 spans 13 residues. Germline lookup yields CDR1 ENHRY and CDR2 SYGVKD.

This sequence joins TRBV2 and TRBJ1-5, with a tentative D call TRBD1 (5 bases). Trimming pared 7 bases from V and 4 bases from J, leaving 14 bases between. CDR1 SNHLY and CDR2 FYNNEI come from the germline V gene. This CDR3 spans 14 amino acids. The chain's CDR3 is CASTRDQGNQPQHF. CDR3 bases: TGTGCCAGCACCCGGGACCAAGGGAATCAGCCCCAGCATTTT.

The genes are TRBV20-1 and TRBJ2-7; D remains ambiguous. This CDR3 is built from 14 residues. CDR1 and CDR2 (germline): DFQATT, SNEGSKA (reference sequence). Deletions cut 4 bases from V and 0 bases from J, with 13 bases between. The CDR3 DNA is TGCAGTGCTACCCCCAAGGTCAGCTCCTACGAGCAGTACTTC. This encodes CSATPKVSSYEQYF.

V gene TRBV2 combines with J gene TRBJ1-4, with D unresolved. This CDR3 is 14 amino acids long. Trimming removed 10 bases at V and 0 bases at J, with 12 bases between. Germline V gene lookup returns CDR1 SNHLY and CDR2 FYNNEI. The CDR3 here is CATAALATNEKLFF. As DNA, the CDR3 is TGTGCCACCGCGGCGCTAGCAACTAATGAAAAACTGTTTTTT. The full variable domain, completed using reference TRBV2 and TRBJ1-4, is EPEVTQTPSHQVTQMGQEVILRCVPISNHLYFYWYRQILGQKVEFLVSFYNNEISEKSEIFDDQFSVERPDGSNFTLKIRSTKLEDSAMYFCATAALATNEKLFFGSGTQLSVL.

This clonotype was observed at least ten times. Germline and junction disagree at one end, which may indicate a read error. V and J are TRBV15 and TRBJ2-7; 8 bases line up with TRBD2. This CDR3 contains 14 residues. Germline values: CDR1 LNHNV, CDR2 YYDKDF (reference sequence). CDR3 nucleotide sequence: TGTGCCACCAGCAGAGACACCGCTAGAGCGGGGGTTAGCTTC. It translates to CATSRDTARAGVSF.